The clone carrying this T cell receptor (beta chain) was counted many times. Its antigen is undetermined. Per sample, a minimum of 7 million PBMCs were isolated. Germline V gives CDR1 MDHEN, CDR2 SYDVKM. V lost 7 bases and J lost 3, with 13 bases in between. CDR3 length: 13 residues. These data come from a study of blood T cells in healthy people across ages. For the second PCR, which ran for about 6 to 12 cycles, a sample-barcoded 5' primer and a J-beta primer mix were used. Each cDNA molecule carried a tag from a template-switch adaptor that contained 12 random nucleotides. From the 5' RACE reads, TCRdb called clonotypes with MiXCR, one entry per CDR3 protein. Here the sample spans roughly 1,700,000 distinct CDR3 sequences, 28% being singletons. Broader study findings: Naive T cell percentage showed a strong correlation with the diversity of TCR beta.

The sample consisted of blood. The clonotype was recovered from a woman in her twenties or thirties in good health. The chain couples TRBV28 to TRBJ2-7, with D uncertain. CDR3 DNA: TGTGCCAGCAATGAGGTGTCAGGCTACGAGCAGTACTTC. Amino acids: CASNEVSGYEQYF.